The present TCR beta chain was sequenced within a study of Ad26.COV2.S vaccination and SARS-CoV-2 variants. General observations from the study: The TCR breadth and depth analyses may have understated or missed part of the total T cell responses. Whether participants received vaccine or placebo, their non-spike TCR breadth was similar.

Only in-frame clones appear in the TCRdb table, and some are missing; sequencing was by immunoSEQ multiplex PCR. The data show 180,000 or so clones, around 90% seen once. About this clone itself: Its antigen is still unknown.

Germline-derived CDR1 and CDR2 are MGHDK and SYGVNS. Germline trimming cut 4 bases from V and 8 bases from J; bases unmatched to any gene: 5. This CDR3 comprises 14 residues. This clonotype originated in a human donor who had recovered from COVID-19. The sequencing here drew on peripheral blood, taken after recovery from COVID-19. The chain employs TRBV25-1 and TRBJ1-2; 12 nucleotides align to TRBD1. The CDR3 is CASSAGQGAHGYTF. In nucleotides, the CDR3 is TGTGCCAGCAGTGCGGGACAGGGGGCGCACGGCTACACCTTC.